The clone carrying this T cell receptor (beta chain) was counted at least ten times. This entry comes from a study of T cells in Graves' hyperthyroidism and ophthalmopathy. Authors of the study amplified TCR beta CDR3 regions from RNA transcripts. The primer set for the first-round RT-PCR of the TCR CDR3 was HTBI. TCRdb reprocessed the multiplex PCR reads via MiXCR and lists one record per CDR3 protein. The sample includes around 350,000 distinct CDR3 sequences, 13% to 15% of them seen just once. The CDR3 covers 15 residues. Germline-derived CDR1 and CDR2 are SGHTA and FQGTGA. V trimming: 5 bases; J trimming: 5 bases; junction bases outside the gene matches: 9.

Input material: blood. The chain combines TRBV7-3 with TRBJ2-5; 9 bases align to TRBD1. This TCR derives from a woman aged 55 to 70 with Graves' ophthalmopathy. The CDR3 DNA reads TGTGCCAGCAGCCCAGGACAGGGGATTTGGGAGACCCAGTACTTC. Translating it yields CASSPGQGIWETQYF.